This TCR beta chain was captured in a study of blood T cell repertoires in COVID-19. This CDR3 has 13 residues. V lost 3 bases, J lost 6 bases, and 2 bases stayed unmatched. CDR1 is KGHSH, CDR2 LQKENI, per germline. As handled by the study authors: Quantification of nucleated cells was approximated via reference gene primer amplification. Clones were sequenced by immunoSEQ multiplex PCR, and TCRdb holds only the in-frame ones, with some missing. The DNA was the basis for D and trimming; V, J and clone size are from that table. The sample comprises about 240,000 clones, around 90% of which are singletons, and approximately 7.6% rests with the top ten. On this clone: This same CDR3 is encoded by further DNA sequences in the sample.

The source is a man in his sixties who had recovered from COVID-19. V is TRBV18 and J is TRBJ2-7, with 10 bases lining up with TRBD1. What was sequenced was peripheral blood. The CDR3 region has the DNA TGTGCCAGCTCACCGCGGGACAGGGGCGAGCAGTACGTC. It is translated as CASSPRDRGEQYV.